This note documents a single T cell receptor beta chain sequence. What it binds is unknown. The sample is drawn from a study of T-cell memory formation after mild COVID-19. The overall study: TCR clusters were mostly donor specific. Study findings and constraints: Pre-infection memory carried some responding clones, suggesting that cross-reactive memory joined. The main location of contracting CD4+ clones was CM and EM, and that of contracting CD8+ clones was EMRA.

CDR1 SGHTA and CDR2 FQGNSA come from the germline V gene. The V and J ends lost 4 bases and 5 bases respectively, with 16 bases between them. The CDR3 is 15 residues long. Libraries for TCRalpha and TCRbeta carried sample barcodes and unique molecular identifiers via 5'RACE. TCRdb called the 5' RACE reads again in MiXCR, with one record for every CDR3 protein. This table has 410,000 or so distinct CDR3 sequences, 23% appearing once. This receptor was obtained from an adult woman who had mild COVID-19 (a few samples of this study predate the infection). Cell type and time point are not known. Sample: PBMCs or a T cell subset sorted from them (not recorded which). This chain links TRBV7-2 with TRBJ2-3; D not certain. The CDR3 loop is CASSSQVGPVDTQYF. In nucleotides, the CDR3 is TGTGCCAGCAGCTCACAAGTCGGGCCGGTAGATACGCAGTATTTT.